The 10 T cell receptor beta chains listed next were all sequenced from one sample in a study of immune characterization of retroperitoneal liposarcoma. Each CDR3 protein gets one entry after TCRdb re-called the PCR reads with MiXCR. The sample includes some 9,100 distinct CDR3 sequences, approximately 30% of them seen just once. Sequencing was done on a sample of tumor tissue. Source of these receptors: a male donor with retroperitoneal liposarcoma.

The sample holds many counts of this clonotype. The J gene is TRBJ2-3, the V gene TRBV12-3 or TRBV12-4; 8 bases align to TRBD2. The CDR3 runs 22 residues. The V and J ends lost 6 bases and 5 bases, in that order; junction bases with no gene match: 31. CDR3 DNA sequence: TGTGCCAGCAGCCTACGGAATGTTGTTCGTCTAGCGGGTTTACCGGGGGGAGATACGCAGTATTTT. It encodes CASSLRNVVRLAGLPGGDTQYF.

This clonotype counts as medium-sized (0.01 to 0.1%). The J gene is TRBJ2-1, the V gene TRBV6-1; TRBD2 is a possible D gene (6 bases). The CDR3 has 14 residues. V was clipped by 3 bases and J by 8 bases, with 14 bases between them. CDR1 is MNHNS, CDR2 SASEGT, per germline. CDR3 region: CASSDQLERDEQFF. In DNA form, the CDR3 reads TGTGCCAGCAGTGATCAGTTGGAGCGGGATGAGCAGTTCTTC.

This clonotype is labeled as medium-sized (0.01 to 0.1%). For the CDR3, the DNA is TGTGCCAGCAGCTCACCGACTTTCGACTTTTACAATGAGCAGTTCTTC. Translating it yields CASSSPTFDFYNEQFF. The chain couples TRBV7-6 to TRBJ2-1; no reliable D call. V gave up 4 bases and J gave up 4 bases, with 17 bases separating them. This CDR3 comprises 16 residues. Germline lookup yields CDR1 SGHVS and CDR2 FNYEAQ. Combining the CDR3 with reference TRBV7-6 and TRBJ2-1 gives the whole variable domain GAGVSQSPRYKVTKRGQDVALRCDPISGHVSLYWYRQALGQGPEFLTYFNYEAQQDKSGLPNDRFSAERPEGSISTLTIQRTEQRDSAMYRCASSSPTFDFYNEQFFGPGTRLTVL.

Many counts were recorded for this clonotype. The J gene is TRBJ2-5, the V gene TRBV7-6, with 9 bases identical to TRBD2. CDR1 is SGHVS, CDR2 FNYEAQ, per germline. The J segment lost 1 base and the V segment lost 2 bases, leaving 8 bases of the junction unmatched. The CDR3 spans 17 residues. DNA for the CDR3: TGTGCCAGCAGCTTATTTAGGCTAGCGGGAACCCAAGAGACCCAGTACTTC. Translating gives CASSLFRLAGTQETQYF.

V gene TRBV6-6 combines with J gene TRBJ2-1; D may correspond to TRBD1 or TRBD2 (6 bases each). The CDR3 runs 15 residues. The V gene lost 0 bases and the J gene lost 10 bases, with 16 bases spanning the gap. Germline V gene sequence: CDR1 MNHNY, CDR2 SVGAGI (reference sequence). Here the CDR3 reads CASSYSGGLQNEQFF. CDR3 DNA sequence: TGTGCCAGCAGTTACTCAGGGGGACTGCAGAACGAGCAGTTCTTC.

This clonotype was seen only a few times. The CDR3 DNA reads TGTGCCAGCAGTGAAGGGGTCCAAGAGACCCAGTTCTTC. This translates into CASSEGVQETQFF. J is TRBJ2-1 and V is TRBV6-1; D remains ambiguous. The CDR3 is 13 amino acids. Germline CDR1 MNHNS, CDR2 SASEGT. Trimming took off 1 base at V and 13 bases at J, with 14 bases between the two ends.

The gene calls are TRBV11-2 and TRBJ2-1, with D perhaps matching TRBD2 (5 bases). The CDR3 totals 16 residues. The germline V gene has CDR1 SGHAT and CDR2 FQNNGV. The ends were cut back, 6 bases at V and 0 bases at J, with 15 bases in the middle. CDR3 nucleotide sequence: TGTGCCAGCAGTCGCCGTAGCGCCTCCTCCTACAATGAGCAGTTCTTC. Residues: CASSRRSASSYNEQFF. The whole variable domain, filled in from reference TRBV11-2 and TRBJ2-1, reads EAGVAQSPRYKIIEKRQSVAFWCNPISGHATLYWYQQILGQGPKLLIQFQNNGVVDDSQLPKDRFSAERLKGVDSTLKIQPAKLEDSAVYLCASSRRSASSYNEQFFGPGTRLTVL.

In its sample, this clonotype is medium-sized. The V and J genes are TRBV6-1 and TRBJ2-7; 11 positions agree with TRBD2. The germline V gene has CDR1 MNHNS and CDR2 SASEGT. CDR3 length equals 13 residues. The J segment lost 3 bases and the V segment lost 5 bases, leaving 0 bases of the junction unmatched. The CDR3 DNA is TGTGCCAGCAGTCTAGCGGGGGGCTACGAGCAGTACTTC. Its protein is CASSLAGGYEQYF.

This clonotype was seen ten or more times. V is TRBV7-2 and J is TRBJ2-1; TRBD1 agrees at 7 bases. V was clipped by 3 bases and J by 10 bases; unmatched bases: 15. The CDR3 has 16 amino acids. Germline values: CDR1 SGHTA, CDR2 FQGNSA. In nucleotides, the CDR3 is TGTGCCAGCAGCTTTAGCACGGGACAGAAGGCCTACGAGCAGTTCTTC. It specifies CASSFSTGQKAYEQFF.

V is TRBV10-1 and J is TRBJ2-4; 10 bases fit TRBD1. J gave up 13 bases and V 5 bases, and 17 bases lay outside the gene matches. Germline loops: CDR1 WNHNN, CDR2 SYGVQD (reference sequence). There are 16 residues in the CDR3. The CDR3: CASSSQTGGSYNEQYF. Here the CDR3 DNA reads TGCGCCAGCAGTTCCCAGACAGGGGGCTCCTACAATGAGCAGTACTTC.